The source of this TCR beta chain is a study of T cells in pancreatic ductal adenocarcinoma. Notes on the study in general: Mean clonality was about 0.11 in tumors and around 0.065 in blood, not significantly different. Tumor samples had fewer productive templates and approximately 8-fold fewer unique clonotypes than blood.

Method: immunoSEQ multiplex PCR; TCRdb's copy keeps in-frame clones and lacks some. The data contain approximately 97,000 clones, about 95% of them singletons. Worth noting for this clone: Its cognate antigen is unknown.

The CDR3 is 10 amino acids. V lost 3 bases to trimming and J lost 7 bases, with 4 bases between them. Germline lookup yields CDR1 DFQATT and CDR2 SNEGSKA (reference sequence). The selected patients with pancreatic ductal adenocarcinoma had surgery but no neoadjuvant therapy. The gene calls are TRBV20-1 and TRBJ2-1, with D unresolved. The sequencing sample was made of PBMCs. The receptor was isolated from a human donor with pancreatic ductal adenocarcinoma. The CDR3 DNA is TGCAGTGCTAGCGTAAATGAGCAGTTCTTC. Its protein is CSASVNEQFF.